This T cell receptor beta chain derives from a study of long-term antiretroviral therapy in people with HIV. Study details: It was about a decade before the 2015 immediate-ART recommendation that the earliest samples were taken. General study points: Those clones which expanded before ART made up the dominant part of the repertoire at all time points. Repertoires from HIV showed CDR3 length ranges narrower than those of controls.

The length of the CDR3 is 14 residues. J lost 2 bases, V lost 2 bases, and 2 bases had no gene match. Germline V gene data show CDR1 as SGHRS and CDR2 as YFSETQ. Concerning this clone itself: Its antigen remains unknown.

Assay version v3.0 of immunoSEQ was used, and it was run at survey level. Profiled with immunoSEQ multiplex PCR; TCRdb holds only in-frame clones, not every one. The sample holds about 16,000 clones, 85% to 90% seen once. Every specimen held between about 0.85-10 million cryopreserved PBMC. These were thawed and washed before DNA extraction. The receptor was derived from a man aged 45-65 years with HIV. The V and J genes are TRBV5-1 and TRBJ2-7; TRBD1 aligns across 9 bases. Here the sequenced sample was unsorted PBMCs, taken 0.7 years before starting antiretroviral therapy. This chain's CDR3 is CASSLTGGPYEQYF. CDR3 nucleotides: TGCGCCAGCAGCTTAACAGGGGGCCCCTACGAGCAGTACTTC.